The sample holds a few counts of the clone carrying this T cell receptor beta chain. The data were obtained in a study of T cells after yellow fever vaccination. TCRdb re-called the 5' RACE reads through MiXCR, storing one row per CDR3 protein. This table holds around 310,000 distinct CDR3 sequences, around 4% found once. The origin of this receptor is a man aged 18-30 years who received the YFV17D yellow fever vaccine. Sequencing used PBMCs, obtained on the day of the yellow fever booster vaccination.

The CDR3 nucleotides are TGTGCCAGCAGCTCAGAGACAGGCTACGAGCAGTACTTC. Translating it yields CASSSETGYEQYF. The chain uses TRBV7-2 and TRBJ2-7, with D tentatively TRBD1 (6 bases). CDR1 is SGHTA and CDR2 is FQGNSA in the germline V gene. Trimming cost V 4 bases and J 3 bases, with 10 bases left between them. The CDR3 loop spans 13 amino acids. Full variable domain (rest looked up from reference TRBV7-2 and TRBJ2-7): GAGVSQSPSNKVTEKGKDVELRCDPISGHTALYWYRQSLGQGLEFLIYFQGNSAPDKSGLPSDRFSAERTGGSVSTLTIQRTQQEDSAVYLCASSSETGYEQYFGPGTRLTVT.